Each of the 27 T cell receptor beta chains below was sequenced from the same sample in a study of T cells in Graves' hyperthyroidism and ophthalmopathy. The source material, RNA transcripts, was used to amplify TCR beta CDR3 regions. The TCR CDR3 first-round RT-PCR relied on the HTBI primer set. TCRdb independently ran MiXCR on the multiplex PCR reads; one entry per CDR3 protein. The repertoire includes 250,000 to 300,000 distinct CDR3 sequences, approximately 15% of them detected once, and around 55% sits in the top ten. Material: blood. The source is a woman aged 60-70 years with Graves' ophthalmopathy.

In this sample, this clonotype turned up a few times. The CDR3 bases are TGTGCCAGCAGCCCCGACTCTAGCGGGGGGGCCTACGAGCAGTACTTC. It encodes CASSPDSSGGAYEQYF. The chain carries TRBV9 and TRBJ2-7, with 12 bases identical to TRBD2. Trimming removed 4 bases from V and 2 bases from J; junction bases left unmatched: 7. The CDR3 loop spans 16 amino acids. The V gene's germline CDR1 is SGDLS and CDR2 YYNGEE.

The rearrangement links TRBV27 to TRBJ2-3; D might be TRBD1 (5 bases). The CDR3 contains 13 residues. The germline V gene has CDR1 MNHEY and CDR2 SMNVEV (reference sequence). V lost 7 bases to trimming and J lost 2 bases, with 10 bases between them. The CDR3 here is CASKTDPTDTQYF. The CDR3, as DNA: TGTGCCAGCAAGACAGACCCCACAGATACGCAGTATTTT.

This clonotype has at least ten counts. CDR3 DNA: TGTGCCAGCAGCGAGGGCCGACAGCGGAGCTCCTACAATGAGCAGTTCTTC. This translates into CASSEGRQRSSYNEQFF. The chain uses TRBV5-5 and TRBJ2-1, with D perhaps given as TRBD1 or TRBD2 (5 bases each). The V end was cut by 4 bases, the J end by 0 bases, with 17 bases between. Per the germline V gene, CDR1 is SGHKS and CDR2 is YYEKEE (reference sequence). The CDR3 extends over 17 amino acids.

At least ten counts were recorded for this clonotype. This chain joins TRBV12-3 or TRBV12-4 and TRBJ2-3; 12 bases fit TRBD2. The junction had 2 bases not matched to a gene; V was cut back by 2 bases and J by 2 bases. This CDR3 contains 16 residues. The CDR3 here is CASSLRLAGVTDTQYF. In DNA, the CDR3 is TGTGCCAGCAGTTTACGACTAGCGGGGGTCACAGATACGCAGTATTTT.

This chain uses TRBV4-2 with TRBJ2-1, with 10 nucleotides matching TRBD2. Unmatched junction bases numbered 11, after V lost 1 base and J lost 8 bases. Germline values: CDR1 LGHNA, CDR2 YNFKEQ. The CDR3 is made up of 17 amino acids. As DNA, the CDR3 is TGTGCCAGCAGCCAAGTTGGGCAGCGGGGGGGCTTTGATGAGCAGTTCTTC. Amino acid sequence: CASSQVGQRGGFDEQFF.

This clonotype appeared many times. V usage is TRBV4-3 and J usage is TRBJ2-5; D remains ambiguous. V was trimmed by 0 bases and J by 2 bases, leaving 7 bases between them. From germline, CDR1 is LGHNA and CDR2 YSLEER. CDR3 size: 14 residues. In DNA, the CDR3 is TGCGCCAGCAGCCAAGATGGTGCGCAAGAGACCCAGTACTTC. Protein sequence: CASSQDGAQETQYF.

The V call is TRBV7-2, the J call TRBJ1-1; weak D call: TRBD1 (5 bases). Trimming cost V 1 base and J 5 bases, with 14 bases left between them. The CDR3 consists of 15 residues. Germline V gene data show CDR1 as SGHTA and CDR2 as FQGNSA. CDR3 loop: CASSLGWGRRTEAFF. The CDR3 nucleotides read TGTGCCAGCAGCTTAGGGTGGGGCAGGAGGACTGAAGCTTTCTTT.

The chain employs TRBV5-1 and TRBJ1-1; D is possibly TRBD1 (6 bases). Germline CDR1 reads SGHRS; CDR2 reads YFSETQ. Trimming stripped 0 bases from V and 3 bases from J, with 12 bases between. This CDR3 is built from 15 residues. The chain's CDR3 is CASSLEGRGHTEAFF. The DNA of the CDR3 is TGCGCCAGCAGCTTGGAGGGCAGGGGTCACACTGAAGCTTTCTTT.

This clonotype has ten or more counts. J is TRBJ1-1 and V is TRBV2; tentative D call: TRBD1 (5 bases). V shed 2 bases and J shed 8 bases, with 9 bases lying between them. The CDR3 has 12 amino acids. Per the germline V gene, CDR1 is SNHLY and CDR2 is FYNNEI. The CDR3 DNA reads as TGTGCCAGCAGTGAAAGGGGCAGCGAAGCTTTCTTT. This codes for CASSERGSEAFF.

This clonotype turned up a few times. The rearrangement links TRBV28 to TRBJ1-3, with unresolved D. The V gene's germline CDR1 is MDHEN and CDR2 SYDVKM. V was trimmed by 4 bases and J by 1 base, leaving 8 bases between them. The CDR3 covers 14 residues. The chain's CDR3 is CASSSGFSGNTIYF. The CDR3 DNA follows: TGTGCCAGCAGTTCCGGATTTTCTGGAAACACCATATATTTT.

The V and J genes are TRBV7-9 and TRBJ1-3; tentative D call: TRBD1 (5 bases). The CDR3 runs 16 residues. Trimming pared 6 bases from V and 0 bases from J, leaving 15 bases between. Germline assignment: CDR1 SEHNR and CDR2 FQNEAQ (reference sequence). CDR3 in DNA: TGTGCCAGCAGTTGGGGACGTTCAAGCTCTGGAAACACCATATATTTT. Protein product: CASSWGRSSSGNTIYF.

In this sample, this clonotype turned up many times. This chain uses TRBV7-9 with TRBJ2-7; D is perhaps TRBD1 or TRBD2 (6 bases each). This CDR3 is built from 15 residues. Germline V CDR1 and CDR2: SEHNR, FQNEAQ (reference sequence). V was shortened by 2 bases and J by 1 base, with 12 bases between the two germline ends. CDR3 loop: CASSLYGGQSYEQYF. DNA for the CDR3: TGTGCCAGCAGCTTATATGGGGGGCAGTCCTACGAGCAGTACTTC.

This clonotype has ten or more counts. The rearrangement joins TRBV5-4 to TRBJ1-1; 12 bases line up with TRBD1. The junction had 1 base not matched to a gene; V was cut back by 1 base and J by 6 bases. The CDR3 runs to 14 residues. Germline V lookup: CDR1 SGHNT, CDR2 YYREEE (reference sequence). The CDR3 bases are TGTGCCAGCAGCTTGTGGGACAGGGGGCCTGAAGCTTTCTTT. Residues: CASSLWDRGPEAFF.

Many counts were recorded for this clonotype. The chain is built from TRBV6-2 or TRBV6-3 and TRBJ2-7; D could derive from TRBD1 or TRBD2 (5 bases each). Between the trimmed V and J ends, which lost 2 bases and 6 bases, there was a span of 8 bases. This CDR3 has 12 amino acids. Germline V gives CDR1 MNHEY, CDR2 SVGEGT. The CDR3 here is CASSYGTSEQYF. For the CDR3, the DNA is TGTGCCAGCAGTTACGGGACGTCCGAGCAGTACTTC.

This clonotype came up many times. The chain has TRBV2 and TRBJ2-1, with 11 bases aligning to TRBD1. This CDR3 is built from 15 residues. The germline CDR1 and CDR2 sequences are SNHLY and FYNNEI. The ends lost 8 bases at V and 8 bases at J; junction bases unmatched: 11. This CDR3 reads CASATGTGGFYEQFF. CDR3 nucleotides: TGTGCCAGCGCCACCGGGACAGGGGGTTTCTATGAGCAGTTCTTC.

This clonotype was detected ten times or more. This rearrangement joins TRBV2 to TRBJ1-2; perhaps TRBD1 as D (5 bases). V was cut by 7 bases and J by 4 bases, with 19 bases left in between. The CDR3 has 15 residues. Germline CDR1 is SNHLY and CDR2 is FYNNEI. This CDR3 reads CASIKGPTQGYGYTF. CDR3 nucleotides: TGTGCCAGCATCAAAGGACCCACTCAGGGCTATGGCTACACCTTC.

In its sample, this clonotype was seen a few times. The V gene is TRBV4-3, the J gene TRBJ1-6, with D hard to call. The V gene lost 8 bases and the J gene lost 3 bases, with 8 bases spanning the gap. The CDR3 loop spans 13 amino acids. CDR1 is LGHNA, CDR2 YSLEER, per germline. Here the CDR3 reads CASRTDYNSPLHF. Here the CDR3 DNA reads TGCGCCAGCCGGACGGACTATAATTCACCCCTCCACTTT.

The genes are TRBV11-1 and TRBJ2-3; 15 positions match TRBD2. Germline V gene lookup returns CDR1 SGHAT and CDR2 FQDESV (reference sequence). The CDR3 loop spans 19 amino acids. Trimming removed 4 bases from V and 2 bases from J; junction bases left unmatched: 10. CDR3 amino acids: CASSWGTSGGSKYTDTQYF. CDR3 DNA: TGTGCCAGCAGCTGGGGGACTAGCGGGGGGTCAAAGTACACAGATACGCAGTATTTT.

Many counts were recorded for this clonotype. The chain joins TRBV28 to TRBJ1-4; D is possibly TRBD1 (5 bases). CDR3 length: 13 residues. The germline CDR1 and CDR2 sequences are MDHEN and SYDVKM. V was clipped by 6 bases and J by 7 bases, with 12 bases between them. The CDR3 nucleotides are TGTGCCAGCAGAGAGGGGAGAGGTGAAAAACTGTTTTTT. Protein sequence: CASREGRGEKLFF.

This clonotype appeared a few times. The V call is TRBV20-1, the J call TRBJ2-7; 8 bases are a match to TRBD2. The CDR3 runs 16 residues. The ends lost 1 base at V and 2 bases at J; junction bases unmatched: 10. Looked up from germline, CDR1 is DFQATT and CDR2 is SNEGSKA (reference sequence). CDR3 bases: TGCAGTGCTAGAGGGGTCGGGCGGGGGGTTACCTACGAGCAGTACTTC. Protein product: CSARGVGRGVTYEQYF.

This clonotype was seen at least ten times. The gene calls are TRBV18 and TRBJ2-1; D remains unclear. Germline V gene lookup returns CDR1 KGHSH and CDR2 LQKENI. The CDR3 has 13 amino acids. V shed 8 bases and J shed 3 bases, with 11 bases lying between them. CDR3 DNA sequence: TGTGCCAGCCAAACAGCCGTCTACAATGAGCAGTTCTTC. The encoded protein is CASQTAVYNEQFF.

The chain recombines TRBV5-6 with TRBJ2-5; perhaps D is TRBD1 or TRBD2 (5 bases each). The V end lost 2 bases, the J end lost 4 bases, and 15 bases lay between the germline ends. CDR3 length: 15 residues. The germline V gene has CDR1 SGHDT and CDR2 YYEEEE. The CDR3: CASSLRQLGGETQYF. The CDR3 bases are TGTGCCAGCAGCTTACGACAGCTTGGGGGAGAGACCCAGTACTTC.

This clonotype was seen at least ten times. The chain employs TRBV10-3 and TRBJ1-2; D not resolved. In germline, CDR1 is ENHRY, CDR2 SYGVKD. Trimming took 2 bases from V and 4 from J, leaving 11 bases between them. This CDR3 is built from 14 residues. The CDR3 coding sequence is TGTGCCATCAGTGAGAATGGGAGATCCTATGGCTACACCTTC. This encodes CAISENGRSYGYTF.

This clonotype was seen ten or more times. The chain joins TRBV7-9 to TRBJ2-3, with TRBD1 matching over 7 bases. The junction had 13 bases not matched to a gene; V was cut back by 5 bases and J by 2 bases. CDR3 length: 17 residues. From germline, CDR1 is SEHNR and CDR2 FQNEAQ (reference sequence). The DNA of the CDR3 is TGTGCCAGCAGCCGTAGCATGGGGACAGCACTCACAGATACGCAGTATTTT. Its protein product is CASSRSMGTALTDTQYF.

This chain joins TRBV28 and TRBJ2-7; D may be TRBD1 or TRBD2 (5 bases each). Trimming cost V 5 bases and J 1 base, with 30 bases left between them. The CDR3 loop spans 20 amino acids. The V gene's germline CDR1 is MDHEN and CDR2 SYDVKM. As DNA, the CDR3 is TGTGCCAGCAGTGAACAATCTGGGACGGACTGGGGCCAAGGGTCCTACGAGCAGTACTTC. Translation gives CASSEQSGTDWGQGSYEQYF. The full variable domain, completed using reference TRBV28 and TRBJ2-7, is DVKVTQSSRYLVKRTGEKVFLECVQDMDHENMFWYRQDPGLGLRLIYFSYDVKMKEKGDIPEGYSVSREKKERFSLILESASTNQTSMYLCASSEQSGTDWGQGSYEQYFGPGTRLTVT.

The table lists this clonotype with many counts. The chain is built from TRBV11-2 and TRBJ1-4; 10 nucleotides line up with TRBD1. The V and J ends lost 4 bases and 5 bases, in that order; junction bases with no gene match: 10. CDR3 length equals 17 residues. CDR1 is SGHAT, CDR2 FQNNGV, per germline. In DNA form, the CDR3 reads TGTGCCAGCAGCTCCCGGGACAGGGGATGGAAGAATGAAAAACTGTTTTTT. It is translated as CASSSRDRGWKNEKLFF.

This clonotype was counted at least ten times. V usage is TRBV2 and J usage is TRBJ1-5, with TRBD1 matching 8 bases. V lost 4 bases to trimming and J lost 6 bases; unmatched junction nucleotides: 11. Germline V CDR1 and CDR2: SNHLY, FYNNEI. The CDR3 consists of 16 residues. CDR3 region: CASSVLGQGQTQPQHF. In DNA, the CDR3 is TGTGCCAGCAGTGTTCTAGGACAGGGACAAACTCAGCCCCAGCATTTT. Using reference TRBV2 and TRBJ1-5 for the parts outside the CDR3, the full variable domain is EPEVTQTPSHQVTQMGQEVILRCVPISNHLYFYWYRQILGQKVEFLVSFYNNEISEKSEIFDDQFSVERPDGSNFTLKIRSTKLEDSAMYFCASSVLGQGQTQPQHFGDGTRLSIL.